Listed below are T cell receptor beta chains from one sample, sequenced in a study of T cells in Graves' hyperthyroidism and ophthalmopathy. TCRdb passed the multiplex PCR reads through MiXCR, listing each CDR3 protein once. Counted here are 450,000 to 550,000 distinct CDR3 sequences, less than 25% occurring once; the ten biggest clones make up 10% to 12%. Sample: blood. The receptors were gathered from a woman aged 30 to 39 with Graves' ophthalmopathy. The CDR3 runs from the conserved cysteine through the conserved F or W. The order of the fields is J gene, clone size, V gene, D gene, CDR3 length, CDR3 DNA, CDR3 protein. A D gene is named only where the DNA matches it firmly. A clone size is listed for some rows: how often the clone was seen (once, few, many), or a class if it is expanded.

J gene: TRBJ1-1
clone size: many
V gene: TRBV4-2
D gene: NA
CDR3 length: 14
CDR3 DNA: TGTGCCAGCAGCCAAGATGTCGGTTCCACTGAAGCTTTCTTT
CDR3 protein: CASSQDVGSTEAFF

J gene: TRBJ1-5
clone size: many
V gene: TRBV27
D gene: NA
CDR3 length: 13
CDR3 DNA: TGTGCCAGCAGTCAATGGATGAATCAGCCCCAGCATTTT
CDR3 protein: CASSQWMNQPQHF

J gene: TRBJ1-5
clone size: NA
V gene: TRBV6-1
D gene: NA
CDR3 length: 16
CDR3 DNA: TGTGCCAGCAGTGAAGGGAACAGCCATAGCAATCAGCCCCAGCATTTT
CDR3 protein: CASSEGNSHSNQPQHF

J gene: TRBJ1-5
clone size: many
V gene: TRBV2
D gene: NA
CDR3 length: 15
CDR3 DNA: TGTGCCAGCACAGATTTTGGGTCCGTCGATCAGCCCCAGCATTTT
CDR3 protein: CASTDFGSVDQPQHF

J gene: TRBJ1-1
clone size: many
V gene: TRBV6-5
D gene: NA
CDR3 length: 15
CDR3 DNA: TGTGCCAGCAGAGTAGACAGTAATGGGAACACTGAAGCTTTCTTT
CDR3 protein: CASRVDSNGNTEAFF

J gene: TRBJ1-1
clone size: many
V gene: TRBV20-1
D gene: NA
CDR3 length: 11
CDR3 DNA: TGCAGTGCTAGTGAGAACACTGAAGCTTTCTTT
CDR3 protein: CSASENTEAFF

J gene: TRBJ2-7
clone size: many
V gene: TRBV4-1
D gene: NA
CDR3 length: 15
CDR3 DNA: TGCGCCAGCAGCCCCGCTACCGGGAAAGCCTACGAGCAGTACTTC
CDR3 protein: CASSPATGKAYEQYF

J gene: TRBJ1-1
clone size: many
V gene: TRBV27
D gene: NA
CDR3 length: 13
CDR3 DNA: TGTGCCAGCAGTTTGGAAGGTTTGGCTGAAGCTTTCTTT
CDR3 protein: CASSLEGLAEAFF

J gene: TRBJ1-1
clone size: few
V gene: TRBV28
D gene: TRBD1
CDR3 length: 15
CDR3 DNA: TGTGCCAGCAGTCACCTCCGGGACAGGCACACTGAAGCTTTCTTT
CDR3 protein: CASSHLRDRHTEAFF

J gene: TRBJ1-6
clone size: NA
V gene: TRBV3-1
D gene: NA
CDR3 length: 15
CDR3 DNA: TGTGCCAGCAGCCCTTTGAGCGGAGGTAATTCACCCCTCCACTTT
CDR3 protein: CASSPLSGGNSPLHF

J gene: TRBJ2-7
clone size: many
V gene: TRBV5-1
D gene: TRBD2
CDR3 length: 15
CDR3 DNA: TGCGCCAGCAGCTTACTAGCGGGGGGAATTTACGAGCAGTACTTC
CDR3 protein: CASSLLAGGIYEQYF